This T cell receptor beta chain is from a study of blood T cell repertoires in COVID-19. Study-wide background: Samples representing acute and convalescent COVID-19 were sourced from the United States, Italy and Spain. PBMCs, B-cell-depleted T cells, or T cells provided the cDNA or gDNA that made up the material.

Assay: immunoSEQ multiplex PCR; the TCRdb copy retains only in-frame clones and omits some. The sample has 200,000 to 300,000 clones, approximately 80% seen once; the top ten hold around 6.8%. V dropped 2 bases and J dropped 5 bases, with 12 bases sitting between them. Germline CDR1 SNHLY, CDR2 FYNNEI. There are 15 residues in the CDR3. The chain links TRBV2 to TRBJ2-2; TRBD2 is a possible D gene (5 bases). The sample taken for sequencing was peripheral blood. This TCR was recovered from a woman aged 55-70 years with active or convalescent COVID-19. The DNA of the CDR3 is TGTGCCAGCAGTGAACTGGGGAAGCGGACCGGGGAGCTGTTTTTT. Translating gives CASSELGKRTGELFF.